This entry lists 18 T cell receptor beta chains sequenced from one sample in a study of radiation and T cells in renal cell carcinoma. Stated time point: blood 2 weeks post-SBRT. Noted treatment: 15 Gy SBRT to primary tumor, nephrectomy 4 weeks later. The assay was immunoSEQ multiplex PCR, and TCRdb's table has in-frame clones only and misses some. The sample lists about 150,000 clones, 80% to 90% occurring once. Sequences were derived from blood, sampled from a patient whose treatment included radiotherapy and nephrectomy. The receptors here all came from a woman in her 50s with renal cell carcinoma.

The chain combines TRBV19 with TRBJ2-5, with TRBD2 matching over 7 bases. Per germline, CDR1 LNHDA and CDR2 SQIVND (reference sequence). The CDR3 loop spans 14 amino acids. The J segment lost 2 bases and the V segment lost 7 bases, leaving 7 bases of the junction unmatched. CDR3 nucleotides: TGTGCCAGTACCTTCCAAGCGGGGCAAGAGACCCAGTACTTC. It translates to CASTFQAGQETQYF.

This clone was seen a few times. This chain connects TRBV5-8 to TRBJ1-1, with TRBD1 as a possible D gene (6 bases). The V gene's germline CDR1 is SGHTS and CDR2 YDEGEE. Trimming stripped 5 bases from V and 2 bases from J, with 13 bases between. The CDR3 has 14 residues. The chain's CDR3 is CASSSAGVNTEAFF. CDR3 sequence (DNA): TGTGCCAGCAGTTCAGCAGGGGTAAACACTGAAGCTTTCTTT.

This clone was recorded only once. V gene TRBV7-2 combines with J gene TRBJ2-3; 12 nucleotides align to TRBD2. This CDR3 region has 17 residues. Germline CDR1 SGHTA, CDR2 FQGNSA. Germline trimming cut 5 bases from V and 0 bases from J; bases unmatched to any gene: 6. The CDR3 loop reads CASSRRTSGASTDTQYF. The CDR3 DNA sequence: TGTGCCAGCAGCCGGAGGACTAGCGGGGCTAGCACAGATACGCAGTATTTT.

CDR3 sequence: CASSLESRNTIYF. CDR3 bases: TGCGCCAGCAGCTTGGAGTCGCGAAACACCATATATTTT. The chain is built from TRBV5-1 and TRBJ1-3; D remains ambiguous. There are 13 residues in the CDR3. Germline V CDR1 and CDR2: SGHRS, YFSETQ. The V gene lost 0 bases and the J gene lost 5 bases, with 6 bases spanning the gap.

The J gene is TRBJ1-5, the V gene TRBV7-9, with TRBD1 as a possible D gene (5 bases). In germline, CDR1 is SEHNR, CDR2 FQNEAQ (reference sequence). The CDR3 runs 12 residues. V was cut by 5 bases and J by 5 bases, with 7 bases left in between. The CDR3 protein is CASSAGDQPQHF. CDR3 nucleotides: TGTGCCAGCAGCGCGGGGGATCAGCCCCAGCATTTT.

V and J are TRBV5-1 and TRBJ2-3; 8 bases align to TRBD2. CDR3 size: 14 residues. With V trimmed by 7 bases and J by 2 bases, 6 bases remained unmatched. Germline loops: CDR1 SGHRS, CDR2 YFSETQ. The CDR3 sequence is CASWRGDNTDTQYF. Written as DNA, the CDR3 is TGCGCCAGCTGGCGGGGGGACAACACAGATACGCAGTATTTT.

The CDR3 nucleotides are TGTGCCAGCACCCTGCCATCAGGCGCCAATTCACCCCTCCACTTT. Protein: CASTLPSGANSPLHF. The chain combines TRBV6-6 with TRBJ1-6, with no clear D. Germline-derived CDR1 and CDR2 are MNHNY and SVGAGI (reference sequence). The length of the CDR3 is 15 residues. V was cut by 7 bases and J by 7 bases, with 17 bases left in between.

The rearrangement uses TRBV7-8 and TRBJ2-1; D might be TRBD2 (6 bases). The CDR3 runs 13 residues. V was clipped by 5 bases and J by 10 bases, with 15 bases between them. Germline CDR1 SGHVS, CDR2 FQNEAQ. The CDR3 nucleotides are TGTGCCAGCAGCCGAAGTAGCGGAAGGGAGCAGTTCTTC. Amino acids: CASSRSSGREQFF.

In this sample, this clone turned up once. V usage is TRBV19 and J usage is TRBJ2-7; no clear D gene. Germline loops: CDR1 LNHDA, CDR2 SQIVND (reference sequence). Trimming removed 5 bases from V and 3 bases from J, with 14 bases in between. CDR3 size: 14 residues. This chain's CDR3 is CASSYQLDGYEQYF. The CDR3 bases are TGTGCCAGTAGTTATCAACTGGATGGCTACGAGCAGTACTTC.

V is TRBV4-2 and J is TRBJ2-6; maybe TRBD2 (6 bases). Germline lookup yields CDR1 LGHNA and CDR2 YNFKEQ. Trimming stripped 5 bases from V and 0 bases from J, with 20 bases between. This CDR3 spans 19 amino acids. DNA of the CDR3: TGTGCCAGCAGCTTACGCCGGGACTCAGACAACTCTGGGGCCAACGTCCTGACTTTC. Translation gives CASSLRRDSDNSGANVLTF.

This rearrangement joins TRBV4-1 to TRBJ2-2; no reliable D call. Trimming removed 0 bases from V and 3 bases from J, with 5 bases in between. Per the germline V gene, CDR1 is MGHRA and CDR2 is YSYEKL. The length of the CDR3 is 14 residues. The CDR3 loop reads CASSQERYTGELFF. As DNA, the CDR3 is TGCGCCAGCAGCCAAGAGCGATACACCGGGGAGCTGTTTTTT.

The chain employs TRBV15 and TRBJ1-5, with TRBD1 identical over 9 bases. The CDR3 contains 15 residues. The V gene's germline CDR1 is LNHNV and CDR2 YYDKDF (reference sequence). V was pared by 3 bases and J by 4 bases, with 4 bases of the junction left unmatched. The CDR3 nucleotides are TGTGCCACCAGCAGTGGGGACAGGGATAATCAGCCCCAGCATTTT. Its translation: CATSSGDRDNQPQHF. Based on the CDR3 plus reference TRBV15 and TRBJ1-5, the full variable domain is DAMVIQNPRYQVTQFGKPVTLSCSQTLNHNVMYWYQQKSSQAPKLLFHYYDKDFNNEADTPDNFQSRRPNTSFCFLDIRSPGLGDTAMYLCATSSGDRDNQPQHFGDGTRLSIL.

CDR3: CASSPRGQAGTEAFF. The CDR3 DNA reads as TGTGCCAGCAGTCCACGGGGTCAGGCGGGGACTGAAGCTTTCTTT. The V call is TRBV6-6, the J call TRBJ1-1; D remains unclear. The CDR3 totals 15 residues. In germline, CDR1 is MNHNY, CDR2 SVGAGI (reference sequence). V was shortened by 5 bases and J by 5 bases, with 18 bases between the two germline ends.

The J gene is TRBJ2-2, the V gene TRBV2, with TRBD2 matching 9 bases. The CDR3 is made up of 15 amino acids. From germline, CDR1 is SNHLY and CDR2 FYNNEI. Trimming at V came to 7 bases and at J to 3 bases, leaving 6 bases not matched to a gene. The CDR3: CASKTIAGDTGELFF. CDR3 DNA: TGTGCCAGCAAAACCATAGCGGGGGACACCGGGGAGCTGTTTTTT.

This chain links TRBV5-5 with TRBJ2-7, with D maybe TRBD2 (6 bases). V was trimmed by 0 bases and J by 7 bases, leaving 14 bases between them. CDR3 length equals 14 residues. Looked up from germline, CDR1 is SGHKS and CDR2 is YYEKEE (reference sequence). CDR3 in DNA: TGTGCCAGCAGCTTGGGACGCGGGGCGGTTGAGCAGTACTTC. This encodes CASSLGRGAVEQYF.

In DNA form, the CDR3 reads TGTGCCGGATCCCGGACAGGGGGCCAGGGAGAGACCCAGTACTTC. This codes for CAGSRTGGQGETQYF. The V gene is TRBV11-2, the J gene TRBJ2-5, with 11 bases matching TRBD1. The V segment lost 11 bases and the J segment 4 bases; nucleotides outside the gene matches: 12. This CDR3 has 15 amino acids. Germline V gene data show CDR1 as SGHAT and CDR2 as FQNNGV.

The chain carries TRBV18 and TRBJ1-6, with TRBD1 as a possible D gene (5 bases). The CDR3 spans 17 residues. The V gene lost 2 bases and the J gene lost 8 bases, with 19 bases spanning the gap. The germline V gene has CDR1 KGHSH and CDR2 LQKENI. The CDR3 loop is CASSPFLDLRGDSPLHF. CDR3 in DNA: TGTGCCAGCTCACCATTCTTGGATTTGCGGGGCGATTCACCCCTCCACTTT.

The chain carries TRBV5-4 and TRBJ1-2; D possibly corresponds to TRBD1 (6 bases). CDR3 length: 14 amino acids. V was shortened by 0 bases and J by 7 bases, with 13 bases between the two germline ends. Germline CDR1 reads SGHNT; CDR2 reads YYREEE (reference sequence). For the CDR3, the DNA is TGTGCCAGCAGCTTGGACAGGGTAGTAGCTGGCTACACCTTC. It yields the protein CASSLDRVVAGYTF.